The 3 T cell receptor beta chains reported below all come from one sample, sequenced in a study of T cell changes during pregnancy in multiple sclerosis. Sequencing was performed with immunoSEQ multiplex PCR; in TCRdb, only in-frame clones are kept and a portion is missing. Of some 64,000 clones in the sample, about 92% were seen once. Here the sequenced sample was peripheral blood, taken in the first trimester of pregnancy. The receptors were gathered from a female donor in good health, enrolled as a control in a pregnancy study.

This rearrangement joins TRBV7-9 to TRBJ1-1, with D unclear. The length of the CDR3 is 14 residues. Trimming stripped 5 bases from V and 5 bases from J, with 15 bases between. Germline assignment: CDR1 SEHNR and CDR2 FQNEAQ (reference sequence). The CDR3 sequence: CASSTSQRGTEAFF. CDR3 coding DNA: TGTGCCAGCAGCACCTCACAGAGAGGGACTGAAGCTTTCTTT.

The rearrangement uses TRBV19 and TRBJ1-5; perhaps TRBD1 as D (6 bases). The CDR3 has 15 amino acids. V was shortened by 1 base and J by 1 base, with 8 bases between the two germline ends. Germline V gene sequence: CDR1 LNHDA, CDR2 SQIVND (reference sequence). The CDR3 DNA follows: TGTGCCAGTAGTATAGTCGGACAGAGCAATCAGCCCCAGCATTTT. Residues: CASSIVGQSNQPQHF.

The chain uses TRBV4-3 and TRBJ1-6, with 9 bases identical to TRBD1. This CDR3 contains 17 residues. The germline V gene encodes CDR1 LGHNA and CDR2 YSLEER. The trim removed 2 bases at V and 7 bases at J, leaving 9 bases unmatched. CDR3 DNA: TGCGCCAGCAGCCAAAATACAGGGGGCATCTCGAATTCACCCCTCCACTTT. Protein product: CASSQNTGGISNSPLHF.